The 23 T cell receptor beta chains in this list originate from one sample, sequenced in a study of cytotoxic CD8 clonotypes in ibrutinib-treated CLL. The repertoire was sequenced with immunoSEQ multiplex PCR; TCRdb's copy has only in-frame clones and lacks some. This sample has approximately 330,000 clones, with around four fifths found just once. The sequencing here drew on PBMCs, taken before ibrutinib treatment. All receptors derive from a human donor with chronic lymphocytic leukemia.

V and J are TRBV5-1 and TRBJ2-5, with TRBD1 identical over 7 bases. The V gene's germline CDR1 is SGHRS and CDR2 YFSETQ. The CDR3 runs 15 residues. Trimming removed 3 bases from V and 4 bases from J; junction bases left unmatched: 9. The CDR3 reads CASSWPAQGVETQYF. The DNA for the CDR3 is TGCGCCAGCAGCTGGCCCGCGCAGGGGGTAGAGACCCAGTACTTC.

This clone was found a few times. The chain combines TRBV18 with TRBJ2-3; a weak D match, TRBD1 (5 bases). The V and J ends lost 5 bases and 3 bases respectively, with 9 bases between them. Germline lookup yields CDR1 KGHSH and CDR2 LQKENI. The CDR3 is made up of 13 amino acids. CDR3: CASSTTDTDTQYF. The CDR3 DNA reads TGTGCCAGCTCAACGACAGATACAGATACGCAGTATTTT.

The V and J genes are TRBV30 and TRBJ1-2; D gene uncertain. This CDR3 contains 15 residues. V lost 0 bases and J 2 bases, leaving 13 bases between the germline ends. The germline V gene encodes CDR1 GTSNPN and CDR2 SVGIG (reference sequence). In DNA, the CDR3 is TGTGCCTGGAGTGTAATTGAGGGTATAAACTATGGCTACACCTTC. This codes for CAWSVIEGINYGYTF. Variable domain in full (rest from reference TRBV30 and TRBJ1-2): SQTIHQWPATLVQPVGSPLSLECTVEGTSNPNLYWYRQAAGRGLQLLFYSVGIGQISSEVPQNLSASRPQDRQFILSSKKLLLSDSGFYLCAWSVIEGINYGYTFGSGTRLTVV.

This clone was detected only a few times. CDR3 sequence: CASSVEVSQETQYF. CDR3 coding DNA: TGTGCCAGCAGCGTAGAAGTCTCACAAGAGACCCAGTACTTC. The chain has TRBV9 and TRBJ2-5; D remains unclear. Germline V CDR1 and CDR2: SGDLS, YYNGEE. CDR3 length: 14 amino acids. V was pared by 0 bases and J by 2 bases, with 8 bases between. The variable domain in full, completed from reference TRBV9 and TRBJ2-5, reads DSGVTQTPKHLITATGQRVTLRCSPRSGDLSVYWYQQSLDQGLQFLIQYYNGEERAKGNILERFSAQQFPDLHSELNLSSLELGDSALYFCASSVEVSQETQYFGPGTRLLVL.

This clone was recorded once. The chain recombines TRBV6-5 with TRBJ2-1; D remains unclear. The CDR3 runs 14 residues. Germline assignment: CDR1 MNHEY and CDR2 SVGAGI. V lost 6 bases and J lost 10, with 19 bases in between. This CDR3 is CASSPTWNRLEQFF. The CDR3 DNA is TGTGCCAGCAGCCCGACTTGGAACCGACTGGAGCAGTTCTTC.

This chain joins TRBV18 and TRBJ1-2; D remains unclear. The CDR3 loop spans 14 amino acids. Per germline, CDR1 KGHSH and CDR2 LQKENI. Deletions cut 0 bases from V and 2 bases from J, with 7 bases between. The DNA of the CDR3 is TGTGCCAGCTCACCACCGTCAGCCAACTATGGCTACACCTTC. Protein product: CASSPPSANYGYTF.

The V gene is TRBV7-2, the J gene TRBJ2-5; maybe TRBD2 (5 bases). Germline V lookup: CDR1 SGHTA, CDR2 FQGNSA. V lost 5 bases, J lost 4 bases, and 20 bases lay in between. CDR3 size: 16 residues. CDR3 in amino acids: CASSPTISGSGETQYF. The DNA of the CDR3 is TGTGCCAGCAGCCCAACGATTTCAGGCAGCGGAGAGACCCAGTACTTC.

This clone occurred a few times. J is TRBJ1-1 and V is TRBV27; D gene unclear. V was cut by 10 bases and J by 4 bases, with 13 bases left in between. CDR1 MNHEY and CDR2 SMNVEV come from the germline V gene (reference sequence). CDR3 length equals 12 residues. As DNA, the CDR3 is TGTGCCACCAAGACTATGGGCACTGAAGCTTTCTTT. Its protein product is CATKTMGTEAFF.

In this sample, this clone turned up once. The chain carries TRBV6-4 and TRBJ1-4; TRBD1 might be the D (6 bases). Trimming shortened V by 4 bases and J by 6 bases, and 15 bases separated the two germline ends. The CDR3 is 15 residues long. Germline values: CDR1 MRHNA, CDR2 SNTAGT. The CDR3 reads CASSVSGAQDEKLFF. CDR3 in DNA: TGTGCCAGCAGTGTCTCAGGGGCGCAGGATGAAAAACTGTTTTTT.

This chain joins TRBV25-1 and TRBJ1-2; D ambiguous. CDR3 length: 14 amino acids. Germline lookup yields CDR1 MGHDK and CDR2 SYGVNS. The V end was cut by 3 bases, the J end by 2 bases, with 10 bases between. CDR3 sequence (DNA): TGTGCCAGCAGTGACTGGACGGGCAACTATGGCTACACCTTC. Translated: CASSDWTGNYGYTF.

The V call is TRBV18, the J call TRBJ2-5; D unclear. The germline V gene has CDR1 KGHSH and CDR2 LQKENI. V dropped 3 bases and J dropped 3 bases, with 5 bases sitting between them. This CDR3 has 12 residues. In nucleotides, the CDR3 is TGTGCCAGCTCACCGTCGGAAGAGACCCAGTACTTC. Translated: CASSPSEETQYF. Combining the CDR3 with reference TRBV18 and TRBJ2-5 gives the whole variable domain NAGVMQNPRHLVRRRGQEARLRCSPMKGHSHVYWYRQLPEEGLKFMVYLQKENIIDESGMPKERFSAEFPKEGPSILRIQQVVRGDSAAYFCASSPSEETQYFGPGTRLLVL.

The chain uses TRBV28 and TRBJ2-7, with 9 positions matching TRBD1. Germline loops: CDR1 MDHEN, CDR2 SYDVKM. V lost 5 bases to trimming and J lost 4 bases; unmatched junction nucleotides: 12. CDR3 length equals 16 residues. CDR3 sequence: CASSPTPPGQGYEQYF. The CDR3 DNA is TGTGCCAGCAGTCCCACCCCCCCGGGACAGGGATACGAGCAGTACTTC.

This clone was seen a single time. Here the CDR3 reads CASSPSERENIQYF. The CDR3 region has the DNA TGTGCCAGCTCACCTTCAGAAAGAGAAAACATTCAGTACTTC. The chain joins TRBV18 to TRBJ2-4; D remains ambiguous. Germline V gene data show CDR1 as KGHSH and CDR2 as LQKENI. V gave up 3 bases and J gave up 5 bases, with 11 bases separating them. The CDR3 has 14 residues.

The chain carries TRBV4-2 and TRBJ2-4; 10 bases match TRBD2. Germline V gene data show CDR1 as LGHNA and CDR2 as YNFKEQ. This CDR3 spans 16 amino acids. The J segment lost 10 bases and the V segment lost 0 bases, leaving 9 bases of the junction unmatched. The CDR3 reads CASSQDRKASGSIQYF. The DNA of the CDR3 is TGTGCCAGCAGCCAAGATCGAAAGGCTAGCGGGAGTATTCAGTACTTC.

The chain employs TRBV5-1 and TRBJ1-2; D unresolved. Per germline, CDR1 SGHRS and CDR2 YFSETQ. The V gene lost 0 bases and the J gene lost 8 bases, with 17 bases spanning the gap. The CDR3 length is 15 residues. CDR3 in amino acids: CASSLVLTEPRGYTF. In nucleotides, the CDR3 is TGCGCCAGCAGCTTGGTTCTCACAGAGCCTAGGGGCTACACCTTC.

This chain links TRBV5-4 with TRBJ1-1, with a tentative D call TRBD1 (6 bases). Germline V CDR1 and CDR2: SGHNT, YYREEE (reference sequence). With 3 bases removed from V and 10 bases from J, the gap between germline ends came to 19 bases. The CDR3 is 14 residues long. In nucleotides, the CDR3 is TGTGCCAGCAGCTACAACTCTTGGACAGAATCAGCTTTCTTT. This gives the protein CASSYNSWTESAFF.

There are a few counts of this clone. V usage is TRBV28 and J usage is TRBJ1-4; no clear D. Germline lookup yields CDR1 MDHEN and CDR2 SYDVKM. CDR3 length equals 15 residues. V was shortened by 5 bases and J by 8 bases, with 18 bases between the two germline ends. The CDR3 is CASSPLLGIREKLFF. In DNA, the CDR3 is TGTGCCAGCAGTCCGCTTCTGGGGATCAGGGAAAAACTGTTTTTT. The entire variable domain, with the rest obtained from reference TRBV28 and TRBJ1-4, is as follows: DVKVTQSSRYLVKRTGEKVFLECVQDMDHENMFWYRQDPGLGLRLIYFSYDVKMKEKGDIPEGYSVSREKKERFSLILESASTNQTSMYLCASSPLLGIREKLFFGSGTQLSVL.

The CDR3, as DNA: TGTGCCAGCAGCGTAGAGGCAGCCTACGAGCAGTACTTC. Translation: CASSVEAAYEQYF. The chain uses TRBV9 and TRBJ2-7; D is unclear. Germline V gene data show CDR1 as SGDLS and CDR2 as YYNGEE. This CDR3 is built from 13 residues. The V and J ends lost 0 bases and 2 bases respectively, with 6 bases between them.

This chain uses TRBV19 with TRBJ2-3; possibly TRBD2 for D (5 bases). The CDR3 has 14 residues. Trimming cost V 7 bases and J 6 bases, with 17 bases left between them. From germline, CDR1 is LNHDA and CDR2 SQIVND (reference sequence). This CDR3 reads CASKPRGLRDTQYF. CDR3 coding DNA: TGTGCCAGTAAGCCTCGGGGTCTCAGGGATACGCAGTATTTT.

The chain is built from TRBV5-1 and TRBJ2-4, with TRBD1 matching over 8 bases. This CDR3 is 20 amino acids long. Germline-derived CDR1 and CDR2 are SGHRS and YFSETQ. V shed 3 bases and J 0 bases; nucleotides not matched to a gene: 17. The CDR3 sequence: CASSSPGGRGLVGAKNIQYF. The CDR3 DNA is TGCGCCAGCAGCTCCCCAGGGGGCAGGGGGCTCGTAGGAGCCAAAAACATTCAGTACTTC.

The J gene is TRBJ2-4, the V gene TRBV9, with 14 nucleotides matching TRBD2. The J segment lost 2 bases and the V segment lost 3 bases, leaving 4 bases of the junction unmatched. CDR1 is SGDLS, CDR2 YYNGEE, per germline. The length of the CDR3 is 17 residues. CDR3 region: CASSGGLAGVSKNIQYF. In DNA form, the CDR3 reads TGTGCCAGCAGCGGGGGACTAGCGGGAGTGTCCAAAAACATTCAGTACTTC.

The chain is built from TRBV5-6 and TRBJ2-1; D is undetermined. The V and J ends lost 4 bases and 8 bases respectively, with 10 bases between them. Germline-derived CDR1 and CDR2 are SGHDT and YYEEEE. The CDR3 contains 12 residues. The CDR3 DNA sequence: TGTGCCAGCAGCCGTGTATGGTATGAGCAGTTCTTC. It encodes CASSRVWYEQFF.

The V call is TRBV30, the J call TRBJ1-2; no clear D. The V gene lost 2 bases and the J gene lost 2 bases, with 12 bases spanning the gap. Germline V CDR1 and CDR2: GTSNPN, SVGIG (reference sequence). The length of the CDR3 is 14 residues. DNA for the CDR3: TGTGCCTGGAGTCCCAACCTCGCAAACTATGGCTACACCTTC. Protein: CAWSPNLANYGYTF. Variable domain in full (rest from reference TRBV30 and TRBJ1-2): SQTIHQWPATLVQPVGSPLSLECTVEGTSNPNLYWYRQAAGRGLQLLFYSVGIGQISSEVPQNLSASRPQDRQFILSSKKLLLSDSGFYLCAWSPNLANYGYTFGSGTRLTVV.